Listed below are T cell receptor beta chains from one sample, sequenced in a study of tumor-infiltrating lymphocytes in primary liver carcinoma. TCRdb passed the multiplex PCR reads through MiXCR, listing each CDR3 protein once. The profile covers about 75,000 distinct CDR3 sequences, with around 66% appearing a single time and less than 30% taken by the ten largest. The sequenced sample consisted of tumor-adjacent normal liver tissue. The receptors shown here come from a man aged 35-49 years with primary liver carcinoma and hepatitis B virus infection. Both conserved end residues are part of each CDR3. The D gene is left open where the match is weak. Rows may omit the clone size; those that give it use once, few, many or a size class.

TRBD1	TRBV10-3	many	TRBJ2-5	TGTGCCATCAGTGCGACAGGGTTGGGAGAGACCCAGTACTTC	CAISATGLGETQYF
TRBD1	TRBV11-2	many	TRBJ1-2	TGTGCCAGCAGCCCGGGACAGGACTATGGCTACACCTTC	CASSPGQDYGYTF
TRBD2	TRBV6-1	-	TRBJ2-3	TGTGTCAACAGTGACCCTCGACTAGCGGGCGCAGATACGCAGTATTTT	CVNSDPRLAGADTQYF
-	TRBV11-2	few	TRBJ2-1	TGTGCCGGCAGCTCGGACATGGGGAATGAGCAGTTCTTC	CAGSSDMGNEQFF
-	TRBV30	many	TRBJ1-1	TGTGCCTGGACGACAGGAATGAACACTGAAGCTTTCTTT	CAWTTGMNTEAFF
TRBD2	TRBV6-7	-	TRBJ2-3	TGTGCCATCCCCCTGGGAGCGGGAGAGGGTTCTCGCACAGATACGCAGTATTTT	CAIPLGAGEGSRTDTQYF
-	TRBV11-2	few	TRBJ2-1	TGTGCCAGCTGTTTATCAGGGTTCGACAATGAGCAGTTCTTC	CASCLSGFDNEQFF
TRBD1	TRBV7-9	once	TRBJ2-2	TGTGCCGGCAGCTTAGAGGGGGCCGACGGGGAGCCGTTGTTT	CAGSLEGADGEPLF
-	TRBV21-1	-	TRBJ2-1	TGTGCCAGCAGCAAAGGAACCAACCGGGACAGAGCTTACCGCAGCTCCTACAATGAGCAGTTCTTC	CASSKGTNRDRAYRSSYNEQFF
TRBD1	TRBV11-2	-	TRBJ2-1	TGTGCCAGCGGCTTAGGGACAGGGGATTACGATGAGAAGTTCTTC	CASGLGTGDYDEKFF
-	TRBV5-5	many	TRBJ1-5	TGTGCCAGCAGCTTGGAGGCAGGGAGTCAGCCCCAGCATTTT	CASSLEAGSQPQHF
TRBD2	TRBV5-6	few	TRBJ2-2	TGTGCCAGTCGACTAGCGGGACCCGGGGAGCTGTTTTTT	CASRLAGPGELFF
-	TRBV4-3	few	TRBJ1-3	TGTGCCAGCAGCCAAGGTCAGCTTGGAAACAACATATATTTT	CASSQGQLGNNIYF
-	TRBV5-1	-	TRBJ2-7	TGCGCCAGCAGCTTCGCCGGGATAAGCTCCTACGAGCAGTACTTC	CASSFAGISSYEQYF
TRBD1	TRBV6-2/TRBV6-3	-	TRBJ2-7	TGTGCCAGCAGTGACCCGACAGGGGAGGCCTATGAGCAGTATTTC	CASSDPTGEAYEQYF
-	TRBV4-1	-	TRBJ2-1	TGCGCCAGCCGACAGGATGTGAGCGGAGGGCCGGGAAATGAGCAGTTCTTC	CASRQDVSGGPGNEQFF
-	TRBV6-2/TRBV6-3	-	TRBJ2-5	TGTGCCAGCAGTTACGGCGGGACTCAAGAGACCCAGTACTTC	CASSYGGTQETQYF
-	TRBV2	few	TRBJ1-2	TGTGCCAGCAGTGAAGACAGGTCCCCCCTAGCTAACTATGGCTACACCTTC	CASSEDRSPLANYGYTF
-	TRBV12-3/TRBV12-4	-	TRBJ2-2	TGTACCAGCATAGAGCATCCCGGGGAGCTGTTTTTT	CTSIEHPGELFF
TRBD1	TRBV7-9	-	TRBJ2-2	TGTGCCAGCAGCTTAGAGGGGGCCGATAGGGAGCTGTTTTTT	CASSLEGADRELFF
-	TRBV7-9	-	TRBJ2-5	TGTGCCAGCAGTTGGGGACCACAAGAGACCCAGTACTTC	CASSWGPQETQYF
-	TRBV4-1	-	TRBJ2-7	TGCGCCAGCAGACCGGGTCGTTGGTATGAGCATTACTTC	CASRPGRWYEHYF
-	TRBV6-2/TRBV6-3	-	TRBJ2-3	TGTGCCAGCAGTCCCAATGTCTTAACGCAGTATTTT	CASSPNVLTQYF
TRBD2	TRBV15	few	TRBJ2-1	TGTGCCACCAGCAGGACTAGCGGGCGTAACTACAATGAGCAGTTCTTC	CATSRTSGRNYNEQFF
-	TRBV7-3	few	TRBJ2-3	TGTGCCAGCAGCCCGGTCGGCCCAGATACGCAATATTTT	CASSPVGPDTQYF
-	TRBV25-1	-	TRBJ2-3	TGTGTCAGCAGTTCGGGGTTATCGCAGTATTTT	CVSSSGLSQYF
-	TRBV6-1	-	TRBJ2-7	TGTGCCAGCATGACCACCGGGACCCCCGCCTACTGCGAACAGTACTTC	CASMTTGTPAYCEQYF
TRBD1	TRBV11-2	-	TRBJ2-3	TGTGCCAGCAGCGAACAGGGGGCAAATACGCAGTGTTTT	CASSEQGANTQCF
TRBD1	TRBV11-2	-	TRBJ2-2	TGTGCCAGCAGCCTCAGATGGGACAGATACACCGGGGAGCTGTTTTTT	CASSLRWDRYTGELFF
-	TRBV11-1	-	TRBJ2-3	TGTGCCAGCAGCTCTGAGGGAAGATCTGTTGGAGCCCGCACAGATACGCAGTATTTT	CASSSEGRSVGARTDTQYF
-	TRBV6-5	-	TRBJ2-2	TGTGCCAGCAGCCCCGGCGGCGGAGGCGGGGAGCTGTTTTTT	CASSPGGGGGELFF
-	TRBV6-6	-	TRBJ2-1	TGTACCAGCAGTGCCCCGTTGGGGGCGTTAGAATCCAATGGGCAGTTCTTC	CTSSAPLGALESNGQFF
TRBD2	TRBV28	many	TRBJ2-3	TGTGCCAGCATCGCGGGAGGAACAGATACGCAGTATTTT	CASIAGGTDTQYF
-	TRBV29-1	-	TRBJ2-1	TGTAGCGTCGCCACGCTTCGGCCCTGTTCCCATCAAGAGCAGTTCTTC	CSVATLRPCSHQEQFF
-	TRBV29-1	-	TRBJ2-1	TGCAGCGTCGCCCTTACCTACAATGAGCAGCTCTTC	CSVALTYNEQLF
TRBD1	TRBV11-3	-	TRBJ1-2	TGTGCCAGCAGCCCTCCTACCCACAGGGGAATTAATCATGGCTACACCTTC	CASSPPTHRGINHGYTF
TRBD2	TRBV28	-	TRBJ2-1	TGTGCCAGCAACCCTGCTAGCGGGGTCTACAATGAGCAGTTCTTC	CASNPASGVYNEQFF
TRBD1	TRBV14	many	TRBJ2-1	TGTGCCAGCAGGACAGGGGACTACAATGAGCAGTTCTTC	CASRTGDYNEQFF
-	TRBV10-3	-	TRBJ2-3	TGTGCCATCATTGAGACCCCACTACCGGGAGATGCAAATACGCAGTATTTT	CAIIETPLPGDANTQYF
TRBD1	TRBV11-2	-	TRBJ1-5	TGTGCCAGCAGCCCGGACAGGGATAGCAGTCAGCCCCAACATTTT	CASSPDRDSSQPQHF
TRBD2	TRBV6-5	-	TRBJ2-1	TGTGTAACCAGATCCGGCGGGAGTAATGAGCAGTTCTTC	CVTRSGGSNEQFF
-	TRBV18	-	TRBJ2-1	TGTGTCAGCTCAAGAGGGCCCCAGCGGGCCTACAATGAGCAGTTCTTC	CVSSRGPQRAYNEQFF
-	TRBV21-1	many	TRBJ2-7	TGTGCCAGCCCCTTACGCCTTGGGACTAGCGGGAGCCCCCTAGGCGAGCAGTACTTC	CASPLRLGTSGSPLGEQYF
TRBD2	TRBV11-2	-	TRBJ2-5	TGTGCCAGGAGCTTAGATCCATGGTCTAGCGGGAGAGGAGAGACCCATTACTTC	CARSLDPWSSGRGETHYF
TRBD2	TRBV29-1	-	TRBJ2-2	TGCAGCGTAGGGACTAGCGAGGCGAACACCGGGGAGCTCTTTTTT	CSVGTSEANTGELFF
TRBD2	TRBV6-2/TRBV6-3	few	TRBJ2-2	TGTGCCAGCAGTTACTTGTTAAGCGGGAAGCTGTTTTTC	CASSYLLSGKLFF
TRBD2	TRBV11-1	-	TRBJ2-4	TGTACCAGCAGCTTTCCCGGGACTAGCGAGACCAAAAACATTAAGTACTTC	CTSSFPGTSETKNIKYF
-	TRBV6-6	-	TRBJ2-2	TGTGCTATCACCCTAGGTGCCGGGGAGCTGTTTTTT	CAITLGAGELFF
TRBD2	TRBV29-1	-	TRBJ2-1	TGCAGCGTCGTCGGACTAGTGGGTCCGGCCTACAATGAGCAGTTCTTC	CSVVGLVGPAYNEQFF